The T cell receptor beta chain described here comes from a study of T cell responses to AZD1222 COVID-19 vaccine (dated by TCRdb to the early 2020s). Turning to the overall study: Because spike-specific TCR depth and breadth did not differ between the two schedules, AZD1222 recipients who got a second dose at roughly 4 weeks were pooled with those who got a second dose at roughly 12 weeks. TCR sequencing was performed for 230 to 250 trial participants, of whom roughly 200 were given two doses of AZD1222 and around 25 were given two doses of MenACWY control vaccine. Trial participants were enrolled by age into subgroups of 18-55, 56-69 and 70-plus years, and roughly 150, 30 and 60 TCR-sequenced participants, respectively, were included in these subgroups.

With respect to this clone: No cognate antigen has been identified for it. No much larger clone is present one base from it, and per-base qualities are unavailable.

General study outcomes and caveats: Most participants were white British and females outnumbered males, and the authors suggested that clonal diversity may have been underestimated. The 56-69-year group was small, and its depth increase did not reach significance, likely because of low power. Reportedly, close to half of the unique spike-specific TCRs recognized epitopes lying outside the regions that are mutated in the B.1.351 and B.1.1.7 variants. Conclusions about previously exposed vaccinees are limited, since just five or six AZD1222 recipients were seropositive for SARS-CoV-2 at baseline. After two AZD1222 doses, both the breadth and the depth of spike-specific TCRs were significantly higher than at day 0 and than in MenACWY recipients. Because no day 14 peak-response samples were available, repertoires were characterized only after the peak T cell response. The whole spike protein was spanned by vaccine-associated CD4 TCRs, and dominant responses were seen in regions 160-218 and 743-854.

The time point label here, explained by the study, means: baseline before first vaccination. Samples from vaccinated people were obtained from the UK trials COV001 and COV002, which included a single-blind randomized controlled phase 2/3 trial of AZD1222 (ChAdOx1 nCoV-19) in healthy adults. For TCRbeta chain sequencing, PBMC samples from trial participants were taken at day 0 and at day 28 after the second dose. Germline trimming: 5 bases from V, 0 bases from J; junction bases outside gene matches: 8. Taken from the germline V gene, the CDR1 and CDR2 loops are MDHEN and SYDVKM. The CDR3, cysteine through phenylalanine, is 17 amino acids long. The read is trimmed to its CDR3 DNA, 51 bases read in frame from base 1. The CDR3 regions of human TCRbeta chains were subjected to immunosequencing. From the authors' description of their analysis: Repertoire TCRs were checked for matches against a reference library of SARS-CoV-2-specific TCRs that had been generated using the MIRA antigen-specificity platform. Breadth was defined as the fraction of unique TCRs that were SARS-CoV-2-associated. Depth was defined as the fraction of total T cells that were SARS-CoV-2-associated. Using the MIRA data, each spike-specific TCR was assigned both to the spike region to which the TCR was reactive and to a CD4 or CD8 class. Log10-transformed breadth and depth values were compared by one-way ANOVA with Sidak's multiple comparisons tests. TCRdb carries this immuneACCESS record with in-frame sequences only. Its versions omit some clonotypes, under half of them owing to an unresolved V gene in the studies checked, with the rest unexplained. V and J calls plus clone size are reproduced from that table; the DNA served to infer D and trimming. The sample contains approximately 150,000 clones, 85% to 95% of them found a single time. Of the sample, approximately 1.5% falls within the top ten clones.

The rearrangement joined TRBV28 to TRBJ2-1; the junction holds 9 bases that match TRBD1. This specimen was peripheral blood, taken on day 0 of AZD1222 vaccination. This receptor was taken from an adult in good health. The DNA sequence is as follows: TGTGCCAGCAGTCAACCGGGACAGGGCCTCTCCTACAATGAGCAGTTCTTC. Its coded protein is CASSQPGQGLSYNEQFF.